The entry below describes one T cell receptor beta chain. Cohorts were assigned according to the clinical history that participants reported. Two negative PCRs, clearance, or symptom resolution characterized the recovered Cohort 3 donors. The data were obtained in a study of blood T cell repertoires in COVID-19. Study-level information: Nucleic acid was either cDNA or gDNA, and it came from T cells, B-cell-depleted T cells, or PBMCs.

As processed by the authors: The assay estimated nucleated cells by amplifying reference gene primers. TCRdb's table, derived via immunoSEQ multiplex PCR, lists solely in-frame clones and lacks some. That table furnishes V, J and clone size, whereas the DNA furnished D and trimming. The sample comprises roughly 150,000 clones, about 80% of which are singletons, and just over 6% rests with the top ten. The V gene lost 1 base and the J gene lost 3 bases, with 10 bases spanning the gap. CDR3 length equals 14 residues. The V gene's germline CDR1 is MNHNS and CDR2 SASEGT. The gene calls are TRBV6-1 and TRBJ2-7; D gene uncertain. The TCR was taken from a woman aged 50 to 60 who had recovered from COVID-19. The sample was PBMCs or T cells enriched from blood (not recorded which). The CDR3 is CASSEVGQFYEQYV. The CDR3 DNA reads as TGTGCCAGCAGTGAAGTTGGGCAGTTCTACGAGCAGTACGTC.